This T cell receptor (beta chain) is from a study of early T cells in non-severe SARS-CoV-2 infection. Study overall: RNA in bulk from unsorted whole blood was sequenced, and chains were unpaired.

About this clonotype: Its target is unknown. A read error is possible here, since a much larger clone lies one base away.

Looked up from germline, CDR1 is DFQATT and CDR2 is SNEGSKA (reference sequence). Trimming took 1 base from V and 5 from J; bases not matched to a gene: 7. The CDR3 consists of 14 residues. Individual cDNA molecules received unique molecular identifiers during library preparation. TCRdb used MiXCR to reprocess the 5' RACE reads, holding one entry per CDR3 protein. The data contain approximately 81,000 distinct CDR3 sequences, 11% to 15% of them singletons. Study-wide results and caveats: Matching with VDJdb favored anti-spike CD8 responses (missing private and CD4 specificities).

The TCR was taken from an adult who was a healthcare worker with PCR-confirmed SARS-CoV-2 infection or an uninfected control (not recorded which). Sequences were obtained from whole blood. The chain has TRBV20-1 and TRBJ2-5; TRBD1 matches 7 bases. CDR3 region: CSARGWTGYETQYF. Written as DNA, the CDR3 is TGCAGTGCTAGAGGATGGACAGGTTATGAGACCCAGTACTTC.